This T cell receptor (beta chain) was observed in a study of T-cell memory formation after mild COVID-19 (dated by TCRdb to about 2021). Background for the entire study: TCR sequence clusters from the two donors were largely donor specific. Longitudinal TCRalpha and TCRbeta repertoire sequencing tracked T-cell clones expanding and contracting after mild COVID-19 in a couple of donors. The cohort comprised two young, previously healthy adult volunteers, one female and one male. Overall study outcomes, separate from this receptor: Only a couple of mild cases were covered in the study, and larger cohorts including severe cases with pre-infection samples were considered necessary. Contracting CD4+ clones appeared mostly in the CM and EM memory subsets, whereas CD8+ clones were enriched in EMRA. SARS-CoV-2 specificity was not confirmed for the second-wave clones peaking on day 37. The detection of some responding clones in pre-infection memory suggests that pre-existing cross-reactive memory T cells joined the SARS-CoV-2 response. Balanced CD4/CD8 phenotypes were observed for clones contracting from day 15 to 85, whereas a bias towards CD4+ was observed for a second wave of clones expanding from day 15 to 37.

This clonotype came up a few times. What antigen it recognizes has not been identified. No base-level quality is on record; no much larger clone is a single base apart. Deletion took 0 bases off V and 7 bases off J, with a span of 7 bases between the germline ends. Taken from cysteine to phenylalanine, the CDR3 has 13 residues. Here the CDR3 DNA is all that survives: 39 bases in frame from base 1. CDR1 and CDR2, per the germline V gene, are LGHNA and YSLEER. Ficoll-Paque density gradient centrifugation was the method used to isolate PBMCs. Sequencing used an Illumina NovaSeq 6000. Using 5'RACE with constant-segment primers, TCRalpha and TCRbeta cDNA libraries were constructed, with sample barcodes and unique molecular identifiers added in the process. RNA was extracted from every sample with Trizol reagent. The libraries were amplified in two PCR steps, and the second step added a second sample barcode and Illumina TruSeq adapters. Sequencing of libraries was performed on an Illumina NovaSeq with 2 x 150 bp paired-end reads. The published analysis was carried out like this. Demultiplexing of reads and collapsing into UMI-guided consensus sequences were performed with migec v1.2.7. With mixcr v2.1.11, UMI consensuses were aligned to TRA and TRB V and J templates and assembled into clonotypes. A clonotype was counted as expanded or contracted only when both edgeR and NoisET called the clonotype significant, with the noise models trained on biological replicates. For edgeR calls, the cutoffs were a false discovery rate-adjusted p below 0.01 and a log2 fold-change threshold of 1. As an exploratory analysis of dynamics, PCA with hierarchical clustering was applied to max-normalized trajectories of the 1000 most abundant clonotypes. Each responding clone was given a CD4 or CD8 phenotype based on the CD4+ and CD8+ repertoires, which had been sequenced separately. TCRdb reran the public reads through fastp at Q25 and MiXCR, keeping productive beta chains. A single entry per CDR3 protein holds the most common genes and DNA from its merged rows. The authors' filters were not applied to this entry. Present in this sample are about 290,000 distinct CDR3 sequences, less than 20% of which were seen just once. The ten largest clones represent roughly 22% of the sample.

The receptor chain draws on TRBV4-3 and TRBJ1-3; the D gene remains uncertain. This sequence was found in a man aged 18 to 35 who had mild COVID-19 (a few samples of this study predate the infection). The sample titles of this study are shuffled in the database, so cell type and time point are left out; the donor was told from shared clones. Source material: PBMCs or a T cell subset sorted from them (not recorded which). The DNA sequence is TGCGCCAGCAGCCAAGATCATGGGAACACCATATATTTT. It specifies CASSQDHGNTIYF.